These 27 T cell receptor beta chains were sequenced from one sample in a study of blood T cell repertoires in COVID-19. Some clones are missing from TCRdb's copy, which holds only in-frame ones; the method was immunoSEQ multiplex PCR. Among hundreds of thousands of clones listed, 87% were seen once. The sequencing sample was made of PBMCs or T cells enriched from blood (not recorded which). Receptor source: a woman aged 25 to 39 who had recovered from COVID-19.

V and J are TRBV24-1 and TRBJ1-5; 7 nucleotides line up with TRBD1. The length of the CDR3 is 15 residues. CDR1 is KGHDR and CDR2 is SFDVKD in the germline V gene. The ends lost 3 bases at V and 0 bases at J; junction bases unmatched: 1. In nucleotides, the CDR3 is TGTGCCACCAGTGATGGGACAGCTAGCAATCAGCCCCAGCATTTT. Protein product: CATSDGTASNQPQHF.

In its sample, this clone was seen a few times. This chain connects TRBV7-9 to TRBJ2-2; 11 nucleotides match TRBD2. The CDR3 has 15 amino acids. V shed 0 bases and J 6 bases; nucleotides not matched to a gene: 0. From germline, CDR1 is SEHNR and CDR2 FQNEAQ (reference sequence). The CDR3 DNA reads TGTGCCAGCAGCTTAGCGACTAGCGGGGCCGGGGAGCTGTTTTTT. Translated: CASSLATSGAGELFF.

For this clone: The junction departs from germline at one end; a sequencing error may be responsible. The chain is built from TRBV30 and TRBJ1-1, with D unresolved. This CDR3 has 14 amino acids. Per the germline V gene, CDR1 is GTSNPN and CDR2 is SVGIG (reference sequence). CDR3 amino acids: CAGSLVHSRTEAFF. The CDR3 DNA reads TGTGCCGGGAGCCTGGTCCATTCGAGGACTGAAGCTTTCTTT.

The chain links TRBV19 to TRBJ1-2; 7 bases map to TRBD1. Germline trimming cut 6 bases from V and 4 bases from J; bases unmatched to any gene: 8. Per germline, CDR1 LNHDA and CDR2 SQIVND (reference sequence). The CDR3 is made up of 14 amino acids. The CDR3 spells CASRPTGVLYGYTF. Here the CDR3 DNA reads TGTGCCAGTAGGCCCACAGGGGTCCTCTATGGCTACACCTTC.

The chain couples TRBV4-3 to TRBJ1-6; D possibly corresponds to TRBD1 (5 bases). Germline CDR1 LGHNA, CDR2 YSLEER. Deletions cut 0 bases from V and 7 bases from J, with 10 bases between. The CDR3 runs to 15 residues. The CDR3 DNA reads TGCGCCAGCAGCCAAGATTTCGCAGGGAATTCACCCCTCCACTTT. Protein: CASSQDFAGNSPLHF.

This clone was detected only a few times. This sequence joins TRBV12-3 or TRBV12-4 and TRBJ1-2; D uncertain. The length of the CDR3 is 11 residues. V was pared by 6 bases and J by 8 bases, with 10 bases between. The CDR3, as DNA: TGTGCCAGCAGAAGAGGGAGGGGCTACACCTTC. Translating it yields CASRRGRGYTF.

This clone was recorded only once. The rearrangement links TRBV6-5 to TRBJ2-7; 9 nucleotides align to TRBD2. Trimming cost V 8 bases and J 3 bases; bases outside gene matches: 2. This CDR3 contains 12 residues. The germline V gene has CDR1 MNHEY and CDR2 SVGAGI. The CDR3 nucleotides read TGTGCCAGCGGACTAGCGTACTACGAGCAGTACTTC. Its translation is CASGLAYYEQYF.

The J gene is TRBJ1-5, the V gene TRBV5-6; D is ambiguous. CDR3 size: 13 residues. With 4 bases removed from V and 7 bases from J, the gap between germline ends came to 12 bases. Germline V CDR1 and CDR2: SGHDT, YYEEEE. The CDR3 reads CASSGGMGQPQHF. The CDR3 DNA reads as TGTGCCAGCAGCGGAGGGATGGGGCAGCCCCAGCATTTT.

The chain links TRBV5-1 to TRBJ2-5; TRBD1 matches at 8 bases. With V trimmed by 3 bases and J by 0 bases, 4 bases remained unmatched. Germline-derived CDR1 and CDR2 are SGHRS and YFSETQ. The CDR3 is 15 amino acids. CDR3 coding DNA: TGCGCCAGCAGCTCCGGACAGGGCGACCAAGAGACCCAGTACTTC. It encodes CASSSGQGDQETQYF.

The rearrangement joins TRBV18 to TRBJ2-3; 8 positions agree with TRBD2. V trimming: 5 bases; J trimming: 2 bases; junction bases outside the gene matches: 6. CDR1 and CDR2 from the germline V gene are KGHSH and LQKENI. The CDR3 consists of 15 residues. In DNA form, the CDR3 reads TGTGCCAGCTCATCGGGAGGGGAGTTCACAGATACGCAGTATTTT. Its translation: CASSSGGEFTDTQYF.

The chain has TRBV12-5 and TRBJ1-2; possibly TRBD1 for D (6 bases). The ends were cut back, 1 base at V and 8 bases at J, with 11 bases in the middle. The germline CDR1 and CDR2 sequences are LGHNT and FRNRAP. CDR3 length: 13 residues. This CDR3 is CASGLDNRVGYTF. CDR3 DNA sequence: TGTGCTAGTGGTTTGGACAACAGGGTAGGCTACACCTTC.

The chain carries TRBV9 and TRBJ1-2, with 7 bases aligning to TRBD1. With V trimmed by 3 bases and J by 3 bases, 20 bases remained unmatched. This CDR3 is built from 19 residues. Germline V gene lookup returns CDR1 SGDLS and CDR2 YYNGEE. This CDR3 reads CASSGGVTGTSRPDYGYTF. In DNA, the CDR3 is TGTGCCAGCAGCGGCGGGGTGACAGGGACCTCCCGGCCGGACTATGGCTACACCTTC.

The V call is TRBV6-5, the J call TRBJ1-5; TRBD1 is a possible D gene (6 bases). V was clipped by 5 bases and J by 1 base, with 12 bases between them. CDR1 and CDR2 (germline): MNHEY, SVGAGI. The CDR3 is 15 amino acids. CDR3: CASSQGTKSNQPQHF. DNA for the CDR3: TGTGCCAGCAGTCAGGGGACAAAAAGCAATCAGCCCCAGCATTTT.

This clone was counted a single time. The CDR3 reads CASSSDRGRTYNEQFF. Here the CDR3 DNA reads TGTGCCAGCAGCTCGGACAGGGGGCGAACCTACAATGAGCAGTTCTTC. V and J are TRBV7-9 and TRBJ2-1; 11 bases are shared with TRBD1. The V gene end was trimmed by 4 bases and the J gene end by 2 bases; junction bases not matched to a gene: 4. Germline lookup yields CDR1 SEHNR and CDR2 FQNEAQ (reference sequence). CDR3 length equals 16 residues. Using reference TRBV7-9 and TRBJ2-1 for the parts outside the CDR3, the full variable domain is DTGVSQNPRHKITKRGQNVTFRCDPISEHNRLYWYRQTLGQGPEFLTYFQNEAQLEKSRLLSDRFSAERPKGSFSTLEIQRTEQGDSAMYLCASSSDRGRTYNEQFFGPGTRLTVL.

The chain joins TRBV28 to TRBJ1-6, with a weak D call TRBD1 (5 bases). The CDR3 is 16 amino acids. Between the trimmed V and J ends, which lost 4 bases and 11 bases, there was a span of 21 bases. The V gene's germline CDR1 is MDHEN and CDR2 SYDVKM. The CDR3 reads CASSSSVQGPFAPLHF. The CDR3 nucleotides are TGTGCCAGCAGTTCCTCAGTTCAGGGCCCTTTTGCACCCCTCCACTTT. Complete variable domain (other parts from reference TRBV28 and TRBJ1-6): DVKVTQSSRYLVKRTGEKVFLECVQDMDHENMFWYRQDPGLGLRLIYFSYDVKMKEKGDIPEGYSVSREKKERFSLILESASTNQTSMYLCASSSSVQGPFAPLHFGNGTRLTVT.

There are a few counts of this clone. The chain combines TRBV28 with TRBJ1-5, with D possibly being TRBD1 (5 bases). This CDR3 is built from 16 residues. In germline, CDR1 is MDHEN, CDR2 SYDVKM. With 6 bases removed from V and 3 bases from J, the gap between germline ends came to 18 bases. This CDR3 reads CASRPGVWGDNQPQHF. The CDR3 nucleotides are TGTGCCAGCAGGCCCGGGGTTTGGGGGGACAATCAGCCCCAGCATTTT. Filled out from reference TRBV28 and TRBJ1-5, the complete variable domain reads DVKVTQSSRYLVKRTGEKVFLECVQDMDHENMFWYRQDPGLGLRLIYFSYDVKMKEKGDIPEGYSVSREKKERFSLILESASTNQTSMYLCASRPGVWGDNQPQHFGDGTRLSIL.

This clone was recorded a few times. The chain recombines TRBV28 with TRBJ2-3; 8 positions match TRBD1. The CDR3 consists of 16 residues. Germline assignment: CDR1 MDHEN and CDR2 SYDVKM. After removal of 5 bases from V and 4 bases from J, the junction contained 11 bases not matched to a gene. CDR3 region: CASSRPRTGYPDTQYF. The CDR3 DNA reads as TGTGCCAGCAGTCGTCCCAGGACAGGGTACCCAGATACGCAGTATTTT.

The chain uses TRBV28 and TRBJ2-5; D unclear. In germline, CDR1 is MDHEN, CDR2 SYDVKM. Deletions cut 3 bases from V and 4 bases from J, with 6 bases between. CDR3 length: 12 amino acids. The CDR3 is CASSLLLETQYF. DNA for the CDR3: TGTGCCAGCAGTTTGTTACTAGAGACCCAGTACTTC.

The chain recombines TRBV27 with TRBJ2-6; TRBD1 aligns across 7 bases. The CDR3 extends over 17 amino acids. Losses at the gene ends were 5 bases for V and 4 bases for J; bases not matched to a gene: 11. Germline V gene data show CDR1 as MNHEY and CDR2 as SMNVEV (reference sequence). CDR3 protein: CASSTGASPSGANVLTF. The CDR3 bases are TGTGCCAGCAGTACAGGGGCCTCGCCCTCGGGGGCCAACGTCCTGACTTTC.

The chain uses TRBV4-3 and TRBJ2-5; D may be TRBD1 (6 bases). V lost 3 bases and J 10 bases, leaving 18 bases between the germline ends. The CDR3 is made up of 14 amino acids. Germline loops: CDR1 LGHNA, CDR2 YSLEER. CDR3 nucleotide sequence: TGCGCCAGCAGCCATTTTACAGGGTCCCCAGACCAGTACTTC. Protein: CASSHFTGSPDQYF.

The chain has TRBV10-3 and TRBJ1-1; 8 nucleotides match TRBD1. The CDR3 loop spans 16 amino acids. Per the germline V gene, CDR1 is ENHRY and CDR2 is SYGVKD. Trimming removed 4 bases from V and 3 bases from J; junction bases left unmatched: 10. CDR3 protein: CAISGRQGTQDTEAFF. The CDR3 DNA follows: TGTGCCATCAGTGGGCGACAGGGGACTCAGGACACTGAAGCTTTCTTT.

The chain employs TRBV5-1 and TRBJ2-2; tentatively, D is TRBD2 (11 bases). The CDR3 is 17 amino acids. Per germline, CDR1 SGHRS and CDR2 YFSETQ. Trimming took 4 bases from V and 5 from J, leaving 21 bases between them. The CDR3 bases are TGCGCCAGCAGCGGTCGACTAGCGGGACAGGGGACCGGGGAGCTGTTTTTT. It yields the protein CASSGRLAGQGTGELFF.

V usage is TRBV5-1 and J usage is TRBJ1-3, with 7 bases lining up with TRBD1. The ends lost 2 bases at V and 0 bases at J; junction bases unmatched: 5. Germline lookup yields CDR1 SGHRS and CDR2 YFSETQ. The CDR3 has 16 amino acids. The CDR3 here is CASSFGQALSGNTIYF. In nucleotides, the CDR3 is TGCGCCAGCAGCTTCGGACAGGCCCTCTCTGGAAACACCATATATTTT.

The rearrangement links TRBV27 to TRBJ2-2; D may be TRBD1 (6 bases). Trimming took off 1 base at V and 3 bases at J, with 15 bases between the two ends. CDR3 length: 17 amino acids. Germline V gene sequence: CDR1 MNHEY, CDR2 SMNVEV (reference sequence). This chain's CDR3 is CASSLFGRGGYTGELFF. CDR3 bases: TGTGCCAGCAGTTTATTCGGCAGGGGTGGGTACACCGGGGAGCTGTTTTTT.

V usage is TRBV28 and J usage is TRBJ1-5; D unclear. Germline CDR1 is MDHEN and CDR2 is SYDVKM. CDR3 length: 15 amino acids. Trimming pared 3 bases from V and 0 bases from J, leaving 9 bases between. The CDR3 sequence is CASSFSAGSNQPQHF. The CDR3 nucleotides read TGTGCCAGCAGTTTCTCCGCAGGTAGCAATCAGCCCCAGCATTTT.

This clone has a handful of counts. The J gene is TRBJ2-7, the V gene TRBV30, with 11 bases that match TRBD2. Germline CDR1 is GTSNPN and CDR2 is SVGIG (reference sequence). V shed 3 bases, J shed 2 bases, and the junction held 6 bases outside the gene matches. The CDR3 has 15 amino acids. The CDR3 DNA is TGTGCCTGGAGACTAGCGGGGGCCAATACCTACGAGCAGTACTTC. Its protein is CAWRLAGANTYEQYF.

The chain links TRBV30 to TRBJ2-3; 10 bases map to TRBD2. With V trimmed by 5 bases and J by 0 bases, 8 bases remained unmatched. This CDR3 contains 16 residues. Germline V gene data show CDR1 as GTSNPN and CDR2 as SVGIG (reference sequence). The CDR3 loop reads CAWASGGPSSTDTQYF. CDR3 DNA: TGTGCCTGGGCTAGCGGGGGCCCCTCTAGCACAGATACGCAGTATTTT.